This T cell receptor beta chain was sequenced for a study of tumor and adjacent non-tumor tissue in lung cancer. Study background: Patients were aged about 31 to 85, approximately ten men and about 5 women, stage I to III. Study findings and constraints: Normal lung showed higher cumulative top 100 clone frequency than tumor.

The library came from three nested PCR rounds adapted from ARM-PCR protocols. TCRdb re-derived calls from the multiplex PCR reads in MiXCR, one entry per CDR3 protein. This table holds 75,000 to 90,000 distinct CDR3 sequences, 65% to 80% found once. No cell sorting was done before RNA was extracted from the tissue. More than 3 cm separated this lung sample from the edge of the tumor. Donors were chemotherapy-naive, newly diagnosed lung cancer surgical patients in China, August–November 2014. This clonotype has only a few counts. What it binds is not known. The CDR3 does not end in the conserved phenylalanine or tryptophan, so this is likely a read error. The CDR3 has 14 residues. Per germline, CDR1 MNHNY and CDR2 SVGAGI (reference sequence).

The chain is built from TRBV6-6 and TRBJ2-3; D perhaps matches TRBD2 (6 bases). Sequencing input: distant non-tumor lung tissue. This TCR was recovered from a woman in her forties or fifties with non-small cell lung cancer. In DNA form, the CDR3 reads TGTGTCAGCACCCCGGGAGAGCCGATAGATACGCAGTATATT. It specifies CVSTPGEPIDTQYI.